The 27 T cell receptor beta chains presented below share a single source sample, sequenced in a study of T cells after yellow fever vaccination. TCRdb re-called the 5' RACE reads through MiXCR, storing one row per CDR3 protein. The repertoire includes just over 300,000 distinct CDR3 sequences, approximately 3.8% of them detected once, and about a quarter sits in the top ten. This specimen was PBMCs, taken on the day of the yellow fever booster vaccination. The receptors were gathered from a man between 18 and 29 years old who received the YFV17D yellow fever vaccine.

This clonotype was recorded a few times. The chain employs TRBV18 and TRBJ2-5; D remains ambiguous. The germline V and J ends were trimmed by 2 bases and 5 bases, with 9 bases remaining between them. This CDR3 is built from 13 residues. Germline V gene sequence: CDR1 KGHSH, CDR2 LQKENI. CDR3 amino acids: CASSPGNEETQYF. Written as DNA, the CDR3 is TGTGCCAGCTCACCAGGTAACGAGGAGACCCAGTACTTC.

In this sample, this clonotype turned up many times. This chain joins TRBV28 and TRBJ2-1; 9 bases are a match to TRBD1. This CDR3 has 16 residues. V shed 2 bases, J shed 4 bases, and the junction held 6 bases outside the gene matches. The germline V gene has CDR1 MDHEN and CDR2 SYDVKM. The CDR3 here is CASSLATGGRYNEQFF. The CDR3 region has the DNA TGTGCCAGCAGTTTAGCGACAGGGGGGCGATACAATGAGCAGTTCTTC.

This clonotype was found a few times. The chain recombines TRBV2 with TRBJ1-5; a weak D match, TRBD1 (6 bases). The V and J ends lost 6 bases and 6 bases respectively, with 9 bases between them. In germline, CDR1 is SNHLY, CDR2 FYNNEI. This CDR3 has 12 amino acids. In DNA, the CDR3 is TGTGCCAGCAGGGAGGGGGGTCAGCCCCAGCATTTT. It encodes CASREGGQPQHF.

This clonotype was counted many times. V usage is TRBV3-1 and J usage is TRBJ2-1, with a possible D match to TRBD1 (6 bases). With 0 bases removed from V and 10 bases from J, the gap between germline ends came to 10 bases. In germline, CDR1 is LGHDT, CDR2 YNNKEL (reference sequence). The length of the CDR3 is 13 residues. In nucleotides, the CDR3 is TGTGCCAGCAGCCAAGATCCCAGGGGCGAGCAGTTCTTC. Protein sequence: CASSQDPRGEQFF.

This clonotype turned up a few times. The chain links TRBV6-1 to TRBJ1-2; 10 nucleotides match TRBD1. Germline assignment: CDR1 MNHNS and CDR2 SASEGT. Trimming took 10 bases from V and 4 from J; bases not matched to a gene: 9. CDR3 size: 14 residues. The CDR3 coding sequence is TGTGCCACCACACGCCGGGACAGGGGCTATGGCTACACCTTC. This codes for CATTRRDRGYGYTF.

This clonotype was found many times. The V gene is TRBV20-1, the J gene TRBJ1-4; 8 bases align to TRBD1. V lost 5 bases to trimming and J lost 7 bases; unmatched junction nucleotides: 3. This CDR3 comprises 12 residues. CDR1 DFQATT and CDR2 SNEGSKA come from the germline V gene (reference sequence). The DNA for the CDR3 is TGCAGTGCTCCAGGGGGCGGTGAAAAACTGTTTTTT. The encoded protein is CSAPGGGEKLFF.

This clonotype has at least ten counts. The V and J genes are TRBV9 and TRBJ2-3, with D possibly matching TRBD1 (6 bases). This CDR3 spans 14 amino acids. V was shortened by 6 bases and J by 2 bases, with 13 bases between the two germline ends. CDR1 is SGDLS, CDR2 YYNGEE, per germline. The DNA of the CDR3 is TGTGCCAGCACCCCGGACAGTTTCACAGATACGCAGTATTTT. Protein product: CASTPDSFTDTQYF.

This clonotype was counted at least ten times. The chain employs TRBV19 and TRBJ2-7; 7 bases are shared with TRBD2. The CDR3 totals 13 residues. The ends lost 6 bases at V and 2 bases at J; junction bases unmatched: 4. CDR1 LNHDA and CDR2 SQIVND come from the germline V gene (reference sequence). The chain's CDR3 is CASSSGGPYEQYF. As DNA, the CDR3 is TGTGCCAGTAGCTCGGGGGGACCCTACGAGCAGTACTTC.

The chain combines TRBV5-6 with TRBJ2-3; D is unclear. Deletions cut 5 bases from V and 4 bases from J, with 17 bases between. The CDR3 covers 15 residues. CDR1 and CDR2 from the germline V gene are SGHDT and YYEEEE. CDR3 amino acids: CASRGTKQRPDTQYF. In nucleotides, the CDR3 is TGTGCCAGCAGGGGAACGAAGCAAAGACCAGATACGCAGTATTTT.

This clonotype was seen only a few times. The CDR3 here is CASSIPLAGYPQYF. CDR3 sequence (DNA): TGTGCCAGTAGTATACCCCTAGCGGGATACCCCCAGTACTTC. J is TRBJ2-5 and V is TRBV19; 9 bases map to TRBD2. Trimming cost V 2 bases and J 9 bases; bases outside gene matches: 7. The CDR3 is made up of 14 amino acids. CDR1 and CDR2 (germline): LNHDA, SQIVND (reference sequence).

This clonotype was observed a few times. The gene calls are TRBV5-1 and TRBJ1-1; possible D gene TRBD1, 5 bases. The V gene lost 4 bases and the J gene lost 1 base, with 14 bases spanning the gap. The CDR3 sequence is 15 residues long. Germline V gene sequence: CDR1 SGHRS, CDR2 YFSETQ. CDR3 in amino acids: CASSPPETANTEAFF. The CDR3 DNA follows: TGCGCCAGCAGCCCACCGGAGACAGCGAACACTGAAGCTTTCTTT. Variable domain in full (rest from reference TRBV5-1 and TRBJ1-1): KAGVTQTPRYLIKTRGQQVTLSCSPISGHRSVSWYQQTPGQGLQFLFEYFSETQRNKGNFPGRFSGRQFSNSRSEMNVSTLELGDSALYLCASSPPETANTEAFFGQGTRLTVV.

This clonotype was recorded a few times. The chain is built from TRBV5-4 and TRBJ2-5; D possibly corresponds to TRBD1 (7 bases). Trimming removed 3 bases from V and 9 bases from J, with 21 bases in between. The CDR3 is 15 amino acids. Germline CDR1 and CDR2: SGHNT and YYREEE (reference sequence). CDR3 amino acids: CASSWGTDPPGAQYF. CDR3 nucleotide sequence: TGTGCCAGCAGCTGGGGGACAGACCCGCCGGGGGCCCAGTACTTC.

This clonotype was picked up a small number of times. The chain's CDR3 is CASSSLRGRTEAFF. The CDR3 nucleotides are TGTGCCAGCAGCTCGTTGCGGGGGCGCACTGAAGCTTTCTTT. The chain has TRBV7-9 and TRBJ1-1; TRBD1 is a possible D gene (6 bases). The CDR3 loop spans 14 amino acids. Trimming took 4 bases from V and 4 from J, leaving 13 bases between them. The germline CDR1 and CDR2 sequences are SEHNR and FQNEAQ (reference sequence).

The table lists this clonotype with many counts. V and J are TRBV7-2 and TRBJ2-2, with 7 bases lining up with TRBD2. Losses at the gene ends were 1 base for V and 5 bases for J; bases not matched to a gene: 1. The CDR3 contains 14 residues. From germline, CDR1 is SGHTA and CDR2 FQGNSA. The CDR3 DNA reads as TGTGCCAGCAGCTTAGACGGGAGGACCGGGGAGCTGTTTTTT. Translation gives CASSLDGRTGELFF.

In this sample, this clonotype turned up many times. The CDR3 protein is CASTPGSGGSYEQYF. The CDR3 coding sequence is TGTGCCAGCACCCCCGGGTCGGGGGGGTCCTACGAGCAGTACTTC. This rearrangement joins TRBV7-6 to TRBJ2-7, with 8 bases identical to TRBD2. The CDR3 has 15 amino acids. CDR1 and CDR2 from the germline V gene are SGHVS and FNYEAQ. After removal of 7 bases from V and 1 base from J, the junction contained 9 bases not matched to a gene.

There are many counts of this clonotype. The V gene is TRBV7-2, the J gene TRBJ1-1; D is unresolved. V lost 2 bases and J lost 4, with 8 bases in between. This CDR3 is 13 amino acids long. Germline V gene sequence: CDR1 SGHTA, CDR2 FQGNSA. CDR3 coding DNA: TGTGCCAGCAGCTTAAGTCGCCTCACTGAAGCTTTCTTT. Protein: CASSLSRLTEAFF. Using reference TRBV7-2 and TRBJ1-1 for the parts outside the CDR3, the full variable domain is GAGVSQSPSNKVTEKGKDVELRCDPISGHTALYWYRQSLGQGLEFLIYFQGNSAPDKSGLPSDRFSAERTGGSVSTLTIQRTQQEDSAVYLCASSLSRLTEAFFGQGTRLTVV.

The chain joins TRBV6-2 or TRBV6-3 to TRBJ2-3; weak D call: TRBD2 (7 bases). This CDR3 contains 16 residues. CDR1 is MNHEY, CDR2 SVGEGT, per germline. V lost 5 bases and J 2 bases, leaving 17 bases between the germline ends. CDR3 residues: CASSSWGGGNTDTQYF. The CDR3 DNA reads as TGTGCCAGCAGTAGCTGGGGGGGCGGGAACACAGATACGCAGTATTTT.

The chain employs TRBV6-5 and TRBJ2-3; 9 bases line up with TRBD1. V shed 6 bases and J 3 bases; nucleotides not matched to a gene: 4. Germline CDR1 reads MNHEY; CDR2 reads SVGAGI. The CDR3 consists of 14 residues. CDR3 in amino acids: CASRGQGRTDTQYF. The CDR3 DNA is TGTGCCAGCAGGGGACAGGGAAGAACAGATACGCAGTATTTT.

The chain is built from TRBV24-1 and TRBJ2-6; possibly TRBD1 for D (6 bases). Looked up from germline, CDR1 is KGHDR and CDR2 is SFDVKD. This CDR3 region has 16 residues. V gave up 11 bases and J gave up 0 bases, with 16 bases separating them. CDR3 protein: CASRDRTSSGANVLTF. In DNA, the CDR3 is TGTGCCAGCAGAGACAGGACGAGCTCTGGGGCCAACGTCCTGACTTTC.

The rearrangement links TRBV7-3 to TRBJ2-1; D remains ambiguous. Germline loops: CDR1 SGHTA, CDR2 FQGTGA. Trimming cost V 5 bases and J 8 bases, with 10 bases left between them. This CDR3 is 12 amino acids long. The CDR3, as DNA: TGTGCCAGCAGCCTACCGAACGATGAGCAGTTCTTC. Amino acids: CASSLPNDEQFF.

This clonotype was counted ten times or more. The chain employs TRBV9 and TRBJ1-4, with 9 bases matching TRBD1. J was trimmed by 4 bases and V by 3 bases; bases with no gene match: 4. The CDR3 contains 15 residues. CDR1 SGDLS and CDR2 YYNGEE come from the germline V gene. In nucleotides, the CDR3 is TGTGCCAGCAGCGATGGGACAGGGCTTAATGAAAAACTGTTTTTT. It yields the protein CASSDGTGLNEKLFF.

This clonotype has ten or more counts. The rearrangement uses TRBV7-2 and TRBJ2-6, with 9 positions matching TRBD1. Per germline, CDR1 SGHTA and CDR2 FQGNSA. V shed 4 bases and J 0 bases; nucleotides not matched to a gene: 4. The CDR3 extends over 17 amino acids. CDR3 sequence: CASSWGQGLSGANVLTF. The CDR3 DNA reads as TGTGCCAGCAGCTGGGGACAGGGACTCTCTGGGGCCAACGTCCTGACTTTC.

The V gene is TRBV7-9, the J gene TRBJ1-3; D is unclear. Between the trimmed V and J ends, which lost 3 bases and 4 bases, there was a span of 7 bases. CDR3 length: 13 amino acids. Germline assignment: CDR1 SEHNR and CDR2 FQNEAQ (reference sequence). The CDR3 sequence is CASSFGEGNTIYF. CDR3 nucleotides: TGTGCCAGCAGCTTCGGAGAAGGAAACACCATATATTTT.

This clonotype was observed a few times. V is TRBV5-1 and J is TRBJ2-1; 7 nucleotides agree with TRBD2. V was clipped by 0 bases and J by 7 bases; unmatched bases: 13. This CDR3 is built from 17 residues. Per the germline V gene, CDR1 is SGHRS and CDR2 is YFSETQ. The CDR3 coding sequence is TGCGCCAGCAGCTTGGCCTCGGGCGGGGAGGGGCTGAATGAGCAGTTCTTC. Translation: CASSLASGGEGLNEQFF.

The chain recombines TRBV7-9 with TRBJ1-2, with D possibly TRBD1 on 6 matching bases. Germline V gene sequence: CDR1 SEHNR, CDR2 FQNEAQ (reference sequence). The V and J ends lost 4 bases and 0 bases respectively, with 15 bases between them. This CDR3 comprises 16 residues. CDR3 amino acids: CASSYTNREPNYGYTF. The CDR3 nucleotides read TGTGCCAGCAGCTATACTAACAGGGAACCTAACTATGGCTACACCTTC.

The chain has TRBV5-1 and TRBJ2-3; 11 bases align to TRBD2. CDR1 SGHRS and CDR2 YFSETQ come from the germline V gene. This CDR3 has 14 amino acids. After removal of 1 base from V and 7 bases from J, the junction contained 2 bases not matched to a gene. CDR3 DNA sequence: TGCGCCAGCAGCTTGCGACTAGCGGGGAATACGCAGTATTTT. It yields the protein CASSLRLAGNTQYF.

This clonotype was counted many times. The gene calls are TRBV5-6 and TRBJ1-2; 8 bases match TRBD1. With V trimmed by 4 bases and J by 11 bases, 10 bases remained unmatched. The CDR3 spans 13 residues. The germline gives CDR1 SGHDT, CDR2 YYEEEE. CDR3 in DNA: TGTGCCAGCAGCCCTCTAGACAGGGGATGGTACACCTTC. The encoded protein is CASSPLDRGWYTF.